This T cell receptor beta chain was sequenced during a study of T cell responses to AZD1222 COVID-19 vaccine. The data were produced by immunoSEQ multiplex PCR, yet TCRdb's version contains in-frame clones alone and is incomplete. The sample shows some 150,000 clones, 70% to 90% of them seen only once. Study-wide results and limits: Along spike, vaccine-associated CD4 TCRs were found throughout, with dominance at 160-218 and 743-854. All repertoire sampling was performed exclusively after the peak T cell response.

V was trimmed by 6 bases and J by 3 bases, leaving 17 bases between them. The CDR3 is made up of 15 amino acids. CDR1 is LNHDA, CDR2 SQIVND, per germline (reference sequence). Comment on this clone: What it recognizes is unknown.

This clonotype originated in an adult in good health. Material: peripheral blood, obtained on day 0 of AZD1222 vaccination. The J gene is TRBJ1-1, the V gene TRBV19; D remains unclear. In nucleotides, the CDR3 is TGTGCCAGTAGAAGAACAGCCGATCCTTACACTGAAGCTTTCTTT. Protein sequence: CASRRTADPYTEAFF. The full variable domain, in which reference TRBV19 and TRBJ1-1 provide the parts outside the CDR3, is DGGITQSPKYLFRKEGQNVTLSCEQNLNHDAMYWYRQDPGQGLRLIYYSQIVNDFQKGDIAEGYSVSREKKESFPLTVTSAQKNPTAFYLCASRRTADPYTEAFFGQGTRLTVV.